Below, one T cell receptor beta chain is given with its context. Its binding antigen is unknown. Base qualities are not provided; no much larger clone lies one nucleotide away. At diagnosis, peripheral blood, uninvolved tumor-adjacent lung and tumor were collected and were preserved as a mix of fresh-frozen and FFPE material. Blood samples were analyzed as peripheral blood mononuclear cells for TCR repertoire profiling. These data originate in a study of T cells in localized non-small cell lung cancer (dated by TCRdb to about 2020). Some background on the complete study: T cell repertoires of hundreds of early-stage NSCLC patients were analyzed, with tumors being compared against uninvolved tumor-adjacent lungs. The cohort was made up of approximately 250 treatment-naive NSCLC patients whose localized lung tumors had been resected. Of the NSCLC patients, roughly 130 were male and approximately 110 were female, and the mean age was around 66 years. The paper's findings and limits, for the study overall: Higher T cell density in blood was associated with longer overall survival, whereas higher clonality in adjacent lung was associated with shorter survival. Since the design was exploratory, TCR variables were selected using unadjusted p-values with no false-discovery rate correction. A median of around 50 of the top 100 tumor clones turned up in the paired uninvolved adjacent lung, and under 30 of those clones also ranked among the top 100 of that same adjacent lung. Because multi-region tumor sequencing was not done, intratumor heterogeneity could not be ruled out. Uninvolved tumor-adjacent lung showed the highest T cell clonality, higher than tumor, which suggests more focused antigenic responses in the uninvolved tumor-adjacent lung.

TCR beta CDR3 regions were sequenced from DNA using the immunoSEQ Assay. Regarding the original processing steps: To compute T cell density, TCR beta template counts were normalized to usable DNA, which was estimated by amplifying housekeeping genes. Using the preseqR package, richness was estimated by extrapolating to 120,000 templates for tissue samples and 400,000 templates for PBMC samples. Clonality was defined by subtracting Pielou's evenness from one. Differential abundance testing on productive amino-acid clonotypes, with a minimum total count of 5 and an alpha of 0.1, was used to identify tissue-enriched TCRs. The Jaccard Index and the Morisita Overlap Index were used to measure repertoire overlap between compartments. GLIPH grouped TCR beta CDR3s together with public tetramer-defined viral CDR3s, and a viral motif had to include at least three viral sequences and show V-gene enrichment. TCRdb provides this immuneACCESS table in a form limited to in-frame rearrangements. Some clones are lacking; in checked studies, under half of them reflect an unresolved V gene, and why the rest are absent is not known. That table supplies the V and J calls and clone size; D and trimming were determined from the DNA. The sample contains 75,000 to 85,000 clones, more than 70% of them found a single time. Clones ranked in the top ten supply 8% to 10% of the sample.

The germline V gene yields KGHSH for CDR1 and LQKENI for CDR2. V loses 4 bases of germline sequence and J loses 0 bases, and the interval between the two ends is 14 bases. CDR3 length: 16 amino acids, cysteine to phenylalanine. Only the CDR3 region is kept as DNA, spanning 48 bases read in frame from base 1. The V and J segments used are TRBV18 and TRBJ2-3; matching of 6 bases hints at TRBD1 as the D gene. The specimen was peripheral blood, collected before any cancer treatment. This receptor was taken from a female donor over 55 with stage I lung adenocarcinoma. CDR3 region: CASSLRDTGSTDTQYF. The DNA sequence reads TGTGCCAGCTCACTACGGGACACGGGTAGCACAGATACGCAGTATTTT. With the portions outside the CDR3 filled from the reference TRBV18 and TRBJ2-3 genes, the complete variable region becomes NAGVMQNPRHLVRRRGQEARLRCSPMKGHSHVYWYRQLPEEGLKFMVYLQKENIIDESGMPKERFSAEFPKEGPSILRIQQVVRGDSAAYFCASSLRDTGSTDTQYFGPGTRLTVL.